This T cell receptor beta chain was captured in a study of T cells in Graves' hyperthyroidism and ophthalmopathy. About the study: Peripheral blood was collected at initial diagnosis, before any treatment.

Details on this clonotype: Its antigen is unidentified.

Amplified TCR beta CDR3 regions came from RNA transcripts. In the first-round RT-PCR of the TCR CDR3, the HTBI primer set was used. TCRdb analysed the multiplex PCR reads with MiXCR anew, one entry per CDR3 protein. Of some 300,000 distinct CDR3 sequences listed, roughly 19% are singletons. Findings and limits, study-wide: Ophthalmopathy was distinguished from stable hyperthyroidism by 13 V-J signatures. In blood, most of the thyroid clonotypes expanded above 0.001 were also present.

Germline V gene data show CDR1 as MNHNS and CDR2 as SASEGT. V dropped 7 bases and J dropped 0; count of bases not matched to a gene: 4. This CDR3 spans 16 amino acids. Source material: blood. The receptor's source is a man between 45 and 60 years old with Graves' ophthalmopathy. The rearrangement uses TRBV6-1 and TRBJ2-2, with 11 bases lining up with TRBD2. The CDR3 here is CASTLLAGANTGELFF. CDR3 bases: TGTGCCAGCACCCTACTAGCGGGGGCGAACACCGGGGAGCTGTTTTTT.